The 5 T cell receptor beta chains in this list originate from one sample, sequenced in a study of beta chain features in type 1 diabetes. Expressed TCRB transcripts got sequenced, as all isolated RNA was reverse transcribed. Assay used: immunoSEQ multiplex PCR; TCRdb lists only in-frame clones, some missing. The sample lists nearly 250,000 clones, about 14% seen once, with more than 0.02% in the top ten. Sequenced material: naive CD4+ T cells from blood. The receptors stem from a woman in her thirties or forties in good health.

Only a few counts were recorded for this clone. CDR3 nucleotide sequence: TGTGCCAGTAGTAACACGATTGCAGATACGCAGTATTTT. It encodes CASSNTIADTQYF. J is TRBJ2-3 and V is TRBV19, with unresolved D. Deletions cut 4 bases from V and 4 bases from J, with 9 bases between. Germline V gene sequence: CDR1 LNHDA, CDR2 SQIVND (reference sequence). This CDR3 has 13 amino acids.

This clone has a handful of counts. The rearrangement links TRBV23-1 to TRBJ2-5; TRBD2 might be the D (6 bases). TRBV23-1 is an open reading frame, and its role is uncertain. The V and J ends lost 0 bases and 5 bases respectively, with 10 bases between them. The CDR3 is 14 amino acids. The CDR3 here is CASSQSGGAETQYF. CDR3 nucleotides: TGCGCCAGCAGTCAATCGGGCGGGGCCGAGACCCAGTACTTC.

The chain has TRBV7-9 and TRBJ2-7; weak D call: TRBD1 (5 bases). Looked up from germline, CDR1 is SEHNR and CDR2 is FQNEAQ (reference sequence). The CDR3 length is 13 residues. Trimming removed 5 bases from V and 7 bases from J, with 15 bases in between. CDR3 residues: CASSQTFQGEQYF. The CDR3 coding sequence is TGTGCCAGCAGCCAAACATTCCAGGGAGAGCAGTACTTC.

V gene TRBV7-2 combines with J gene TRBJ2-7, with D possibly matching TRBD1 (5 bases). The germline V and J ends were trimmed by 6 bases and 3 bases, with 18 bases remaining between them. The CDR3 spans 15 residues. Germline V gene sequence: CDR1 SGHTA, CDR2 FQGNSA. In nucleotides, the CDR3 is TGTGCCAGCAGATTAACCCAGGGCCTAAGCTACGAGCAGTACTTC. It is translated as CASRLTQGLSYEQYF.

The chain has TRBV7-9 and TRBJ1-1; D ambiguous. This CDR3 spans 16 amino acids. CDR1 is SEHNR and CDR2 is FQNEAQ in the germline V gene (reference sequence). V shed 1 base and J shed 0 bases, with 12 bases lying between them. CDR3 coding DNA: TGTGCCAGCAGCTTAGAGGCTGGCACTATGAACACTGAAGCTTTCTTT. This gives the protein CASSLEAGTMNTEAFF.